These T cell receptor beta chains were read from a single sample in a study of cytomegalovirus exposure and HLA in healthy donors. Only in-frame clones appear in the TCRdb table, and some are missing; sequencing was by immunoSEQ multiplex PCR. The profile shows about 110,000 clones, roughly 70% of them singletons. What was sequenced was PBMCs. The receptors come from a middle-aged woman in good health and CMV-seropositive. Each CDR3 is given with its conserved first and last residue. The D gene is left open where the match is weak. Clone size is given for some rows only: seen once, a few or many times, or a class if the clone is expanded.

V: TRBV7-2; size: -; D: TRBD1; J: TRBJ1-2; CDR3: CASSPRPGQAGYTF; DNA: TGTGCCAGCAGCCCCCGTCCGGGACAGGCGGGCTACACCTTC
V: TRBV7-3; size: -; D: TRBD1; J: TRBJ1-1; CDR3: CASSPGGYTEAFF; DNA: TGTGCCAGCAGCCCAGGGGGATACACTGAAGCTTTCTTT
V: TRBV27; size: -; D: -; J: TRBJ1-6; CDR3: CASSLLAQILGSPLHF; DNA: TGTGCCAGCAGTTTATTAGCGCAGATCCTTGGCTCACCCCTCCACTTT
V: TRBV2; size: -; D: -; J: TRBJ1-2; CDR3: CASSDMVNSNYGYTF; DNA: TGTGCCAGCAGTGATATGGTGAACAGTAACTATGGCTACACCTTC
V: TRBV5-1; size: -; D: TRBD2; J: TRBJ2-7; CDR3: CASSLAGGTTYEQYF; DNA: TGCGCCAGCAGCTTAGCGGGGGGCACTACCTACGAGCAGTACTTC
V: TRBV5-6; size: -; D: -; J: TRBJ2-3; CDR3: CASSFGRGSTDTQYF; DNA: TGTGCCAGCAGCTTTGGACGGGGAAGCACAGATACGCAGTATTTT
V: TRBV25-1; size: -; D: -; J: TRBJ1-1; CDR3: CASSMTAGYTEAFF; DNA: TGTGCCAGCAGTATGACTGCCGGGTACACTGAAGCTTTCTTT
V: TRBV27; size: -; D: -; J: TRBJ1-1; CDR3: CASSLSVNTEAFF; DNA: TGTGCCAGCAGTTTATCCGTCAACACTGAAGCTTTCTTT
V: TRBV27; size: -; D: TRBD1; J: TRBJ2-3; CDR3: CASSFSRGLTDTQYF; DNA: TGTGCCAGCAGTTTCAGCAGGGGGCTCACAGATACGCAGTATTTT
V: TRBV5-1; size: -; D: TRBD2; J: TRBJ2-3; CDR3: CASSLGRGGSDTQYF; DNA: TGCGCCAGCAGCTTGGGTCGGGGGGGGTCAGATACGCAGTATTTT
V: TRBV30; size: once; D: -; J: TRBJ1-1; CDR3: CAWSLQASEAFF; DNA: TGTGCCTGGAGTTTACAGGCCAGTGAAGCTTTCTTT
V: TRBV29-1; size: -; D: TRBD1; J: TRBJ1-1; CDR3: CSVATGFITEAFF; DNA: TGCAGCGTGGCGACAGGGTTTATAACTGAAGCTTTCTTT
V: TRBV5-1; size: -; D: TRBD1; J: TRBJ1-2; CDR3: CASSLQGARGYTF; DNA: TGCGCCAGCAGCCTACAGGGGGCTCGTGGCTACACCTTC
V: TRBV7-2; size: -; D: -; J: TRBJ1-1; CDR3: CASSRQAGGNTEAFF; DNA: TGTGCCAGCAGCCGACAGGCGGGCGGGAACACTGAAGCTTTCTTT
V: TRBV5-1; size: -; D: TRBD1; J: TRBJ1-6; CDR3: CASSYLDRAGSYNSPLHF; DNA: TGCGCCAGCAGCTATCTGGACAGGGCAGGCTCCTATAATTCACCCCTCCACTTT
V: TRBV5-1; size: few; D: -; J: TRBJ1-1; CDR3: CASSLDGRGNTEAFF; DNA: TGCGCCAGCAGCTTGGATGGCAGGGGAAACACTGAAGCTTTCTTT
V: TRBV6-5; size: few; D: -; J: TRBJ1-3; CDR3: CASSLDTGNTIYF; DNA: TGTGCCAGCAGTTTAGATACTGGAAACACCATATATTTT
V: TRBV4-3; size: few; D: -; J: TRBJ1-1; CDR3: CASSRNLGPAGVGTEAFF; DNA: TGCGCCAGCAGCCGAAACCTTGGGCCCGCGGGGGTTGGCACTGAAGCTTTCTTT
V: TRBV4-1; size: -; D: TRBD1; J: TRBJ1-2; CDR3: CASSQTGTALYGYTF; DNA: TGCGCCAGCAGCCAGACCGGGACAGCACTTTATGGCTACACCTTC
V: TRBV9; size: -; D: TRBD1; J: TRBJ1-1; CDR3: CASSGSRGRGTEAFF; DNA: TGTGCCAGCAGCGGATCCAGGGGGCGTGGGACTGAAGCTTTCTTT
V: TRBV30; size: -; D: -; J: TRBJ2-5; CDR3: CAWSVVAEETQYF; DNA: TGTGCCTGGAGTGTTGTAGCCGAAGAGACCCAGTACTTC
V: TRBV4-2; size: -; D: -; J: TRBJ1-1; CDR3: CASSQASRGTEAFF; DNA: TGTGCCAGCAGCCAAGCCTCGCGGGGCACTGAAGCTTTCTTT
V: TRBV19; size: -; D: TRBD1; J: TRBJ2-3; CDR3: CASSTGGTGEADTQYF; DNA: TGTGCCAGTAGTACAGGAGGGACAGGAGAAGCAGATACGCAGTATTTT
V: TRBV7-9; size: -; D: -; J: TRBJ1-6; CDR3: CASSQTFQGIGDSPLHF; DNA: TGTGCCAGCAGCCAAACATTCCAGGGGATAGGTGATTCACCCCTCCACTTT
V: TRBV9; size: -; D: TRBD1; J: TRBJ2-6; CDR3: CASSPGQGRGGANVLTF; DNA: TGTGCCAGCAGCCCGGGACAGGGCCGCGGTGGGGCCAACGTCCTGACTTTC
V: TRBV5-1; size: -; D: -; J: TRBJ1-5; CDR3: CASSLAGDQPQHF; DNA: TGCGCCAGCAGCTTAGCAGGGGATCAGCCCCAGCATTTT
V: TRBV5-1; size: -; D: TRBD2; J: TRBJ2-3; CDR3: CASSLSVGGSSTDTQYF; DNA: TGCGCCAGCAGCTTGTCGGTGGGAGGGTCTAGCACAGATACGCAGTATTTT
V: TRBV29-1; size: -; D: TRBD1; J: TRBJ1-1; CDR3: CSVKTGGSINTEAFF; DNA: TGCAGCGTCAAGACAGGGGGCTCTATTAACACTGAAGCTTTCTTT
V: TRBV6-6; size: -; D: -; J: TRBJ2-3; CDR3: CASSQGYGSSTDTQYF; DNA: TGTGCCAGCAGCCAGGGCTATGGCAGCAGCACAGATACGCAGTATTTT
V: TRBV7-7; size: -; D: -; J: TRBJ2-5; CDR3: CASSLWNRVGETQYF; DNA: TGTGCTAGCAGCTTATGGAACAGGGTGGGGGAGACCCAGTACTTC
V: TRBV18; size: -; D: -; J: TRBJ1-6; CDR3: CASSPRSGPDSPLHF; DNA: TGTGCCAGCTCACCACGGTCTGGGCCAGATTCACCCCTCCACTTT
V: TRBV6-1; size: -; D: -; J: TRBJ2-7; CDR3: CASRTGPSYEQYF; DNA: TGTGCCAGCAGAACAGGGCCCTCCTACGAGCAGTACTTC
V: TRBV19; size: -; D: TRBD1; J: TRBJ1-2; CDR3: CASSRQTGGVHGYTF; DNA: TGTGCCAGTAGTAGACAAACAGGGGGCGTCCATGGCTACACCTTC
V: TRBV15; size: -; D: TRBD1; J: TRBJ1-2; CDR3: CATSRPGTGGYGYTF; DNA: TGTGCCACCAGCAGACCTGGGACAGGGGGCTATGGCTACACCTTC
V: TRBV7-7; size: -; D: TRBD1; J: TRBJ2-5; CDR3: CASSLVSGQETQYF; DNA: TGTGCTAGCAGCTTAGTCTCGGGACAGGAGACCCAGTACTTC
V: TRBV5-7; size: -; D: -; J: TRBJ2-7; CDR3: CASSLAQGGAYEQYF; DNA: TGTGCCAGCAGCTTGGCGCAGGGGGGAGCCTACGAGCAGTACTTC
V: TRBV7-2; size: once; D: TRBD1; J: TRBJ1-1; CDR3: CASSQDRKNTEAFF; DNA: TGTGCCAGCAGCCAGGACAGGAAGAACACTGAAGCTTTCTTT
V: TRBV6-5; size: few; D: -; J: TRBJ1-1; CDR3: CASSYSIPVNTEAFF; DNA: TGTGCCAGCAGTTACTCGATTCCAGTGAACACTGAAGCTTTCTTT
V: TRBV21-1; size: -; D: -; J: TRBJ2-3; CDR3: CAQHRAFGTDTQYF; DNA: TGTGCCCAGCATCGCGCGTTCGGGACAGATACGCAGTATTTT
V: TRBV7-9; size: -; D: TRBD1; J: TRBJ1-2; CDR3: CASSFGQGLYGYTF; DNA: TGTGCCAGCAGCTTTGGACAGGGATTGTATGGCTACACCTTC
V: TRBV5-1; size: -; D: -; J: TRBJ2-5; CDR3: CASSLVGGQETQYF; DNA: TGCGCCAGCAGCTTGGTCGGCGGGCAAGAGACCCAGTACTTC
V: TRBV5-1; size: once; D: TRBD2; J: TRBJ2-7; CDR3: CASSLGLAGGYEQYF; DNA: TGCGCCAGCAGCTTGGGTCTAGCGGGGGGTTACGAGCAGTACTTC
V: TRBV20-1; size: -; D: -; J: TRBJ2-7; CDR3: CSVSGTQEQYF; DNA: TGCAGTGTTTCCGGGACACAGGAGCAGTACTTC
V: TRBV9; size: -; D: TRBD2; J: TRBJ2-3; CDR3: CASSATGTSGFGSTDTQYF; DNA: TGTGCCAGCAGCGCCACCGGGACTAGCGGGTTTGGTAGCACAGATACGCAGTATTTT
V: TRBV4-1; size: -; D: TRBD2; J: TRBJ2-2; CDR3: CASSRLAGVNTGELFF; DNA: TGCGCCAGCAGCCGACTAGCGGGAGTCAACACCGGGGAGCTGTTTTTT
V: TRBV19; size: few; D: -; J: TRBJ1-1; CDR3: CASLKQGISPNTEAFF; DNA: TGTGCCAGTCTAAAACAGGGTATCTCTCCAAACACTGAAGCTTTCTTT
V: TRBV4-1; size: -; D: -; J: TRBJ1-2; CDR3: CASSQDRIYGYTF; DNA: TGCGCCAGCAGCCAAGACAGGATCTATGGCTACACCTTC
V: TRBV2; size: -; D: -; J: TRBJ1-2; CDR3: CASRDTYNYGYTF; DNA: TGTGCCAGCAGGGACACCTATAACTATGGCTACACCTTC
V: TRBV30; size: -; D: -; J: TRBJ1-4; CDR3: CAWSVVSVEKLFF; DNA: TGTGCCTGGAGTGTAGTGTCGGTTGAAAAACTGTTTTTT
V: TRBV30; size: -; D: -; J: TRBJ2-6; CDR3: CAWRPTESGANVLTF; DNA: TGTGCCTGGAGGCCCACAGAGTCTGGGGCCAACGTCCTGACTTTC
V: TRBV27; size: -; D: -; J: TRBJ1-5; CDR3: CASSLNRNQPQHF; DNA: TGTGCCAGCAGTTTGAACAGAAATCAGCCCCAGCATTTT
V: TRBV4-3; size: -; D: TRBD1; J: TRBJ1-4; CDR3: CASSQETPGRGQAVWEKLFF; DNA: TGCGCCAGCAGCCAAGAAACCCCGGGTAGGGGGCAAGCTGTTTGGGAAAAACTGTTTTTT